This TCR beta chain originates from a study of cytomegalovirus exposure and HLA in healthy donors. The CDR3 covers 16 residues. Trimming shortened V by 1 base and J by 9 bases, and 19 bases separated the two germline ends. Germline loops: CDR1 MGHRA, CDR2 YSYEKL. PCR amplification relied on 60 Vbeta primers (plus 13 Jbeta primers). Generated by immunoSEQ multiplex PCR, the TCRdb table keeps only in-frame clones and is missing some. This sample carries under 70,000 clones, with about 9.1% going to the ten biggest clones. The sequence came from a man aged 45-65 years in good health and CMV-seropositive. The genes are TRBV4-1 and TRBJ2-1, with D tentatively TRBD1 (5 bases). Sequencing input: PBMCs. CDR3 sequence (DNA): TGCGCCAGCAGCCAAGGGGTTTCGGCAGGGATGGGTGAGCAGTTCTTC. Protein product: CASSQGVSAGMGEQFF.